This T cell receptor (beta chain) was profiled in a study of OX40 agonist ivuxolimab in advanced cancers. Of note for this clone: The antigen remains unidentified.

Generated by immunoSEQ multiplex PCR, the TCRdb table keeps only in-frame clones and is missing some. The table records fewer than 60,000 clones, around 79% of them present only once. Overall study results and limits: At doses 0.1 to 3.0 mg/kg, CD4+ and CD8+ clones expanded. CD8+ T cells were the subset that, on average, had more expanded clones than CD4+.

The sequencing used CD4+ or CD8+ T cells sorted from blood, collected in a trial of the OX40 agonist ivuxolimab. The origin of this receptor is an adult with an advanced solid tumor such as melanoma, head and neck, liver or kidney cancer.

The CDR3 coding sequence is TGTGCCTGGAGTAAGGGGACCAATTACAATGAGCAGTTCTTC. This codes for CAWSKGTNYNEQFF. This chain connects TRBV30 to TRBJ2-1; possibly TRBD1 or TRBD2 for D (5 bases each). Between the trimmed V and J ends, which lost 2 bases and 4 bases, there was a span of 12 bases. Germline CDR1 GTSNPN, CDR2 SVGIG (reference sequence). CDR3 length equals 14 residues. Filled out from reference TRBV30 and TRBJ2-1, the complete variable domain reads SQTIHQWPATLVQPVGSPLSLECTVEGTSNPNLYWYRQAAGRGLQLLFYSVGIGQISSEVPQNLSASRPQDRQFILSSKKLLLSDSGFYLCAWSKGTNYNEQFFGPGTRLTVL.